A selection of T cell receptor beta chains follows, all from one sample in a study of blood T cell repertoires in COVID-19. Sequencing was performed with immunoSEQ multiplex PCR; in TCRdb, only in-frame clones are kept and a portion is missing. The table lists about 130,000 clones, less than 90% of them singletons. Source material: PBMCs or T cells enriched from blood (not recorded which). These receptors were obtained from a man aged 25-40 years who had recovered from COVID-19. Each CDR3 is given without its conserved first and last residue.

J gene: TRBJ2-1; V gene: TRBV9; CDR3 protein: ASSVGVDAARNEQF
J gene: TRBJ2-7; V gene: TRBV7-9; CDR3 protein: ASSIIRDRVSEQY
J gene: TRBJ2-7; V gene: TRBV30; CDR3 protein: AWSVPAGHAYEQY
J gene: TRBJ1-3; V gene: TRBV21-1; CDR3 protein: ASSGNGRIEGNTIY
J gene: TRBJ2-1; V gene: TRBV4-1; CDR3 protein: ASSQAPGGSVEQF
J gene: TRBJ1-2; V gene: TRBV29-1; CDR3 protein: SVDPGTNYGYT
J gene: TRBJ2-1; V gene: TRBV29-1; CDR3 protein: SAAGLAGALSFDEQF
J gene: TRBJ2-3; V gene: TRBV20-1; CDR3 protein: SASILAGTDTQY
J gene: TRBJ2-3; V gene: TRBV5-1; CDR3 protein: ASSSAGSSTGTDTQY
J gene: TRBJ2-1; V gene: TRBV27; CDR3 protein: ASSRRLAELYNEQF
J gene: TRBJ2-1; V gene: TRBV3-1/TRBV3-2; CDR3 protein: ASSYRGQGPYNEQF
J gene: TRBJ1-1; V gene: TRBV5-4; CDR3 protein: ASSYLGGSEAF
J gene: TRBJ1-5; V gene: TRBV7-9; CDR3 protein: ASSLANAGQFNQPQH
J gene: TRBJ1-1; V gene: TRBV18; CDR3 protein: ASSSTGAHTEAF
J gene: TRBJ1-1; V gene: TRBV13; CDR3 protein: ASSLGQQNTEAF
J gene: TRBJ2-7; V gene: TRBV11-2; CDR3 protein: ASGTFNEQY
J gene: TRBJ2-1; V gene: TRBV29-1; CDR3 protein: SALRGGAPRTI
J gene: TRBJ2-3; V gene: TRBV7-9; CDR3 protein: ASSNPYTDTQY
J gene: TRBJ2-2; V gene: TRBV6-6; CDR3 protein: ASSYSSRTGELF
J gene: TRBJ2-6; V gene: TRBV28; CDR3 protein: ASRRQGSGANVLT
J gene: TRBJ2-2; V gene: TRBV5-1; CDR3 protein: ASVEPAGGELF
J gene: TRBJ2-3; V gene: TRBV2; CDR3 protein: ASRGQPSTDTQY
J gene: TRBJ2-2; V gene: TRBV12-3/TRBV12-4; CDR3 protein: AADQGGELF
J gene: TRBJ2-4; V gene: TRBV12-3/TRBV12-4; CDR3 protein: ASSRDENIQY
J gene: TRBJ1-4; V gene: TRBV5-1; CDR3 protein: ASSSQGGSNEKLF
J gene: TRBJ1-2; V gene: TRBV27; CDR3 protein: ASSFSGANYGYT
J gene: TRBJ2-2; V gene: TRBV7-9; CDR3 protein: ASSFPQRGTGELF
J gene: TRBJ2-7; V gene: TRBV5-1; CDR3 protein: ASSLVSSSYEQY
J gene: TRBJ2-1; V gene: TRBV2; CDR3 protein: ASSREGPYNEQF
J gene: TRBJ1-1; V gene: TRBV7-9; CDR3 protein: ASSLDGGFMNTEAF
J gene: TRBJ1-4; V gene: TRBV7-8; CDR3 protein: ASSRTGYEKLF
J gene: TRBJ2-1; V gene: TRBV4-2; CDR3 protein: ASSAKGQSNEQF
J gene: TRBJ1-1; V gene: TRBV6-5; CDR3 protein: ASSYSQGANTEAF
J gene: TRBJ2-3; V gene: TRBV20-1; CDR3 protein: SASPSTDTQY
J gene: TRBJ2-3; V gene: TRBV6-6; CDR3 protein: ASRQGGLSTDTQY
J gene: TRBJ1-6; V gene: TRBV30; CDR3 protein: AWSLDQSSYNSPLH
J gene: TRBJ1-4; V gene: TRBV10-2; CDR3 protein: ASSDGGQGGEKLF
J gene: TRBJ1-5; V gene: TRBV19; CDR3 protein: ASSWAGNQPQH
J gene: TRBJ2-3; V gene: TRBV5-4; CDR3 protein: ASSSEGGPDTQY
J gene: TRBJ2-1; V gene: TRBV3-1/TRBV3-2; CDR3 protein: ASSQDPGSYNEQF
J gene: TRBJ1-1; V gene: TRBV5-1; CDR3 protein: ASSLGPGQGFTEAF
J gene: TRBJ2-5; V gene: TRBV6-5; CDR3 protein: ASSLGTGQETQY
J gene: TRBJ1-1; V gene: TRBV25-1; CDR3 protein: ASSDPQGTGLRNTETF
J gene: TRBJ1-1; V gene: TRBV19; CDR3 protein: ASSIGGDTEAF
J gene: TRBJ1-2; V gene: TRBV29-1; CDR3 protein: SVGTGTVNYGYT
J gene: TRBJ1-1; V gene: TRBV5-4; CDR3 protein: ASSPGQGAPLNTEAF
J gene: TRBJ2-1; V gene: TRBV7-2; CDR3 protein: ASGRGVGTRVRYEQF
J gene: TRBJ2-3; V gene: TRBV29-1; CDR3 protein: SAVLATSTDTQY